This TCR beta chain is from a study of a mutant IDH1 vaccine in newly diagnosed glioma. CDR3 size: 16 residues. Trimming removed 1 base at V and 4 bases at J, with 14 bases between. Per the germline V gene, CDR1 is SEHNR and CDR2 is FQNEAQ (reference sequence). Profiling relied on immunoSEQ multiplex PCR, and the TCRdb table lists in-frame clones only, not all of them. Of approximately 32,000 clones in the sample, 45% to 70% were seen once. Time point here: week 5, during vaccination. Doses of 300 ug of mutant IDH1 20-mer peptide were given with topical imiquimod. Points on this clone: Its specificity is not known.

V and J are TRBV7-9 and TRBJ1-5, with D perhaps TRBD1 (6 bases). The starting material was PBMCs, obtained from a glioma patient whose treatment included an IDH1 peptide vaccine. The receptor comes from a young woman with glioma. The chain's CDR3 is CASSLGAGAQNQPQHF. The CDR3 DNA sequence: TGTGCCAGCAGCTTAGGTGCGGGGGCACAGAATCAGCCCCAGCATTTT.